This paragraph covers one TCR beta chain sequence. Its antigen is not known. Each single cDNA molecule received a unique molecular identifier. TCRdb itself ran the 5' RACE reads through MiXCR, one entry per CDR3 protein. The sample holds more than 50,000 distinct CDR3 sequences, 10% to 15% seen once. These data belong to a study of early T cells in non-severe SARS-CoV-2 infection. Germline CDR1 reads SGHVS; CDR2 reads FNYEAQ. CDR3 length: 17 amino acids. Trimming cost V 4 bases and J 0 bases; bases outside gene matches: 10. Whole-study results and caveats: Lookups in VDJdb leaned toward anti-spike CD8 responses and missed private and CD4 specificities.

The V gene is TRBV7-6, the J gene TRBJ2-3; 7 bases match TRBD1. The specimen was whole blood, collected at baseline. The TCR comes from an adult who was a healthcare worker with PCR-confirmed SARS-CoV-2 infection or an uninfected control (not recorded which). The CDR3 is CASSYEGAPFSTDTQYF. The CDR3, as DNA: TGTGCCAGCAGCTACGAGGGGGCACCTTTTAGCACAGATACGCAGTATTTT.